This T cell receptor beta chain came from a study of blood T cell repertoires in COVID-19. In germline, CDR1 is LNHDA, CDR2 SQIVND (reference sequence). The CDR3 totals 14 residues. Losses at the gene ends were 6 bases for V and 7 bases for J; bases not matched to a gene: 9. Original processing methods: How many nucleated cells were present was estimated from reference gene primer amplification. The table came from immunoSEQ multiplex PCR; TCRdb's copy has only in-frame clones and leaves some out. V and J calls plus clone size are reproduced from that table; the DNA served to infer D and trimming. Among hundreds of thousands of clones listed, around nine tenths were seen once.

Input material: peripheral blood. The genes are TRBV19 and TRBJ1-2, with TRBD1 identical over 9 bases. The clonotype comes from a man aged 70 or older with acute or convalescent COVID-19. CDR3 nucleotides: TGTGCCAGTAGCCGCCGAACAGGGGGCGCTGGCTACACCTTC. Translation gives CASSRRTGGAGYTF.